This T cell receptor (beta chain) comes out of a study of prognosis after radiotherapy for stage I lung cancer. General observations from the study: Differing TRBV and TRBJ gene usage was reportedly seen between patients with and without metastases.

Between the trimmed V and J ends, which lost 1 base and 0 bases, there was a span of 7 bases. The CDR3 has 15 residues. The V gene's germline CDR1 is SEHNR and CDR2 FQNEAQ (reference sequence). At both of two time points, 5 to 6.5 milliliters of peripheral blood were drawn. This clonotype was recorded at least ten times. Its cognate antigen is unknown. TCR beta CDR3 was amplified from genomic DNA by two-round multiplex PCR. Primers were specific to each TRBV and TRBJ gene in first-round PCR. PCR proceeded to a second round, and that round used universal primers. In TCRdb, the multiplex PCR reads were re-called with MiXCR into one record per CDR3 protein. The sample includes around 14,000 distinct CDR3 sequences, roughly 30% seen only once; the top ten take around an eighth.

The genes are TRBV7-9 and TRBJ1-3; D remains ambiguous. Sequencing was performed on PBMCs, taken before or after stereotactic body radiation therapy (not recorded which). This receptor was taken from a donor older than 45 with non-small cell lung cancer. The CDR3 nucleotides are TGTGCCAGCAGCTTAGTGTCGCTCTCTGGAAACACCATATATTTT. Protein sequence: CASSLVSLSGNTIYF.